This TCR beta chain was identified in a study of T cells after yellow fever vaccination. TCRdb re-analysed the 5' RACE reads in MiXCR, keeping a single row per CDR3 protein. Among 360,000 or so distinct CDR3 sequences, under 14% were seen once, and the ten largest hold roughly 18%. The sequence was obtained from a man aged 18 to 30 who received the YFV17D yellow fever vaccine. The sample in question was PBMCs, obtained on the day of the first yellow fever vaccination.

CDR3 bases: TGCGCCAGCAGCCCCTACCTCGGCTACGAGCAGTACTTC. Protein sequence: CASSPYLGYEQYF. The chain is built from TRBV4-1 and TRBJ2-7, with D uncertain. The germline gives CDR1 MGHRA, CDR2 YSYEKL. Trimming left V 4 bases short and J 3 bases short, with 10 bases between. This CDR3 region has 13 residues.